The 5 T cell receptor beta chains below come from one sample, sequenced in a study of cytomegalovirus exposure and HLA in healthy donors. Use of 60 Vbeta and 13 Jbeta primers characterized the PCR. Some clones are missing from TCRdb's copy, which holds only in-frame ones; the method was immunoSEQ multiplex PCR. The sample holds about 190,000 clones, roughly four fifths seen once. The source material was PBMCs. Every receptor here comes from a woman aged 18-29 years in good health and CMV-seropositive.

The rearrangement links TRBV6-1 to TRBJ2-7; D call uncertain. The germline CDR1 and CDR2 sequences are MNHNS and SASEGT. This CDR3 has 11 amino acids. Trimming left V 6 bases short and J 3 bases short, with 6 bases between. CDR3 in DNA: TGTGCCAGCAGCGGGTTCTACGAGCAGTACGTC. Protein: CASSGFYEQYV.

This clone turned up a few times. The junction does not match germline at one end; this may be a read error. The V gene is TRBV4-3, the J gene TRBJ2-6; a possible D gene is TRBD1 (5 bases). Germline lookup yields CDR1 LGHNA and CDR2 YSLEER. This CDR3 contains 16 residues. DNA of the CDR3: TGCGCCAGCAGCCCCCTTATGCTGGCTGGGGCCAACGGCCTGACTTTC. It is translated as CASSPLMLAGANGLTF.

This sequence joins TRBV6-5 and TRBJ1-2; D is possibly TRBD1 (5 bases). The V and J ends lost 5 bases and 1 base respectively, with 11 bases between them. Germline values: CDR1 MNHEY, CDR2 SVGAGI. CDR3 size: 14 residues. The CDR3 protein is CASSLGGGNYGYTF. In DNA, the CDR3 is TGTGCCAGCAGTCTTGGGGGGGGTAACTATGGCTACACCTTC.

The rearrangement links TRBV2 to TRBJ1-1, with 9 bases that match TRBD1. Germline loops: CDR1 SNHLY, CDR2 FYNNEI. The CDR3 is made up of 14 amino acids. J gave up 5 bases and V 6 bases, and 7 bases lay outside the gene matches. In nucleotides, the CDR3 is TGTGCCAGCAGGAGGGAACAGGGGGCGACTGAAGCTTTCTTT. Translated: CASRREQGATEAFF.

This sequence joins TRBV5-6 and TRBJ2-3, with TRBD2 identical over 13 bases. CDR3 length: 15 amino acids. V was pared by 2 bases and J by 4 bases, with 1 base of the junction left unmatched. Germline V lookup: CDR1 SGHDT, CDR2 YYEEEE. CDR3 DNA sequence: TGTGCCAGCAGCTTACTAGCGGGGGGGTCAGATACGCAGTATTTT. It encodes CASSLLAGGSDTQYF.